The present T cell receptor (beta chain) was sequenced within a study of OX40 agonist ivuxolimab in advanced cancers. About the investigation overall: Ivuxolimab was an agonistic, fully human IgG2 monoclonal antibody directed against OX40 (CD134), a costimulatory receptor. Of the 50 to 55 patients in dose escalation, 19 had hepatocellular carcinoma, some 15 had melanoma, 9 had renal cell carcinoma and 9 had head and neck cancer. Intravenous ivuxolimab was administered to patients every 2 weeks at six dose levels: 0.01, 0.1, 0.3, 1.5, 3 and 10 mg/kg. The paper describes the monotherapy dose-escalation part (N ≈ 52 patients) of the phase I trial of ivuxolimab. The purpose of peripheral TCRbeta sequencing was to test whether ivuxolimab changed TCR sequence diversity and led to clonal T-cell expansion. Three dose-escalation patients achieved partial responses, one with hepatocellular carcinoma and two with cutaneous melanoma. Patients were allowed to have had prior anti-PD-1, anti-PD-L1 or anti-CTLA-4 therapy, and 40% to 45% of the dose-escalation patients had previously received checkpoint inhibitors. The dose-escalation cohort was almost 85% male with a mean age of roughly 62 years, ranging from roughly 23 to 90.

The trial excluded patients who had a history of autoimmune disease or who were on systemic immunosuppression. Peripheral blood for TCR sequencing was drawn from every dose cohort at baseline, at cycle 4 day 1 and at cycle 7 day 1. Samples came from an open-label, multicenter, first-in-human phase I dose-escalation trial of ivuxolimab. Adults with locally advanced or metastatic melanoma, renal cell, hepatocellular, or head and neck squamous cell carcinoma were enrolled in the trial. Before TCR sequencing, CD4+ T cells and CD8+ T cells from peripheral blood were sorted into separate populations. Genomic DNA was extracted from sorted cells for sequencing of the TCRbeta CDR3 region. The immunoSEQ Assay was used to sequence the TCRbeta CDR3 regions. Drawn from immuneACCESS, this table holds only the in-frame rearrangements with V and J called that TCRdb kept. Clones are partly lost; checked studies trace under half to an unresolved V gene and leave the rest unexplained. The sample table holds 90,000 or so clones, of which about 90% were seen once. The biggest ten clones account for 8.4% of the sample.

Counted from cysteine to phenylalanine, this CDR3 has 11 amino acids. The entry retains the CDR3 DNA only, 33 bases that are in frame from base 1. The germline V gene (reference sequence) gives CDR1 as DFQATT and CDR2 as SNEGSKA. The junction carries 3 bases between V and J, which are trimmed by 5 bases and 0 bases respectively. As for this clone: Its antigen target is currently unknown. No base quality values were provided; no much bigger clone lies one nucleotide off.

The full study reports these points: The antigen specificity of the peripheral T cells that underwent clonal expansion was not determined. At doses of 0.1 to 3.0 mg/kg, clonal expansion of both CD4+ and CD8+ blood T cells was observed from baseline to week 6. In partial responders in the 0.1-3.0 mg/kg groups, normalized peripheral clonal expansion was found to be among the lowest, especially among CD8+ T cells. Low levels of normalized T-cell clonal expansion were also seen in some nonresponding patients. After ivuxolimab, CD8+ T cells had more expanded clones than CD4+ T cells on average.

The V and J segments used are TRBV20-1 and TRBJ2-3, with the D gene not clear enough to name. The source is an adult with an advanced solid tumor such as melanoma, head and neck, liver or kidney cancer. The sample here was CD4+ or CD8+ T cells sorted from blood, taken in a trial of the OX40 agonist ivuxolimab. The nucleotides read TGCAGTGCTTTCAGCACAGATACGCAGTATTTT. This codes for CSAFSTDTQYF.